This record looks at one T cell receptor (beta chain) sequence and its context. Its target antigen remains unknown. Base qualities were left out, and no much larger clone turns up one base away. This entry comes from a study of control samples from healthy donors and cancer patients (dated by TCRdb to 2020 to 2022). The germline V gene (reference sequence) supplies CDR1 SGHNT and CDR2 YYREEE. Measured from the cysteine to the phenylalanine, the CDR3 is 17 residues long. The DNA shown is the 51-base CDR3, in frame from base 1. Trimming removed 2 bases from V and 0 bases from J; the gene matches leave 3 bases unexplained. Library construction relied on the immunoSEQ multiplex PCR assay. TCRdb took over this immuneACCESS table, retaining in-frame rearrangements with V and J assigned. Such tables are incomplete; in checked studies, under half of the missing clones stem from an unresolved V gene, and the remainder is unexplained. The sample table records 170,000 or so clones; approximately 92% of these occur just once. The top ten constitute 2% to 2.5% of the sample.

The receptor chain draws on TRBV5-4 and TRBJ2-3; 13 nucleotides in the junction match TRBD2. The sequence came from a woman aged 40 to 50 in good health. The sample consisted of blood. The CDR3 protein: CASSLGLAGASTDTQYF. The DNA sequence is as follows: TGTGCCAGCAGCTTAGGACTAGCGGGGGCTAGCACAGATACGCAGTATTTT.